Reported below is one TCR beta chain. Its antigen remains unknown. The data belong to a study of blood T cells in healthy people across ages. Study-level findings and limits: The study found more naive CD4+ cells and higher diversity in long-lived than aged donors.

Germline V gene data show CDR1 as MNHEY and CDR2 as SVGEGT. With 2 bases removed from V and 5 bases from J, the gap between germline ends came to 4 bases. This CDR3 contains 13 residues. The total RNA that was extracted per sample amounted to at least 5 micrograms. A second PCR of roughly 6 to 12 cycles used a sample-barcoded 5' primer and a J-beta primer mix. TCRdb re-called the 5' RACE reads with MiXCR, one entry per CDR3 protein. The data show 850,000 to 1,300,000 distinct CDR3 sequences, with 35% to 55% seen just once and about 19% held by the top ten. The sequenced material came from blood. This chain uses TRBV6-2 or TRBV6-3 with TRBJ1-6; D remains ambiguous. The receptor was isolated from a woman aged 60-75 years in good health. The CDR3, as DNA: TGTGCCAGCAGTTACCAGGATAATTCACCCCTCCACTTT. This codes for CASSYQDNSPLHF.